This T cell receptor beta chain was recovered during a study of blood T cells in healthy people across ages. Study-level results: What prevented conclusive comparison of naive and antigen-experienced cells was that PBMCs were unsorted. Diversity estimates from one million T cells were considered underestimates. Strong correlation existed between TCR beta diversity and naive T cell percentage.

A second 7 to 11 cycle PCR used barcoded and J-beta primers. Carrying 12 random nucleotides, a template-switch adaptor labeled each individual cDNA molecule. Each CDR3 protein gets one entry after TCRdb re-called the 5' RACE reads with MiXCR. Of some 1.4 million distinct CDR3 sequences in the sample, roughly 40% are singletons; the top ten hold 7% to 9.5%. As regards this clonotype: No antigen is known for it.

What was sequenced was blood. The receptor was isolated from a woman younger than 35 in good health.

The CDR3 loop reads CASSQQGPLNQPQHF. The CDR3 DNA sequence: TGCGCCAGCAGCCAACAAGGACCGTTAAATCAGCCCCAGCATTTT. The gene calls are TRBV4-1 and TRBJ1-5; D is unclear. The CDR3 covers 15 residues. CDR1 MGHRA and CDR2 YSYEKL come from the germline V gene. Trimming removed 2 bases at V and 4 bases at J, with 12 bases between.